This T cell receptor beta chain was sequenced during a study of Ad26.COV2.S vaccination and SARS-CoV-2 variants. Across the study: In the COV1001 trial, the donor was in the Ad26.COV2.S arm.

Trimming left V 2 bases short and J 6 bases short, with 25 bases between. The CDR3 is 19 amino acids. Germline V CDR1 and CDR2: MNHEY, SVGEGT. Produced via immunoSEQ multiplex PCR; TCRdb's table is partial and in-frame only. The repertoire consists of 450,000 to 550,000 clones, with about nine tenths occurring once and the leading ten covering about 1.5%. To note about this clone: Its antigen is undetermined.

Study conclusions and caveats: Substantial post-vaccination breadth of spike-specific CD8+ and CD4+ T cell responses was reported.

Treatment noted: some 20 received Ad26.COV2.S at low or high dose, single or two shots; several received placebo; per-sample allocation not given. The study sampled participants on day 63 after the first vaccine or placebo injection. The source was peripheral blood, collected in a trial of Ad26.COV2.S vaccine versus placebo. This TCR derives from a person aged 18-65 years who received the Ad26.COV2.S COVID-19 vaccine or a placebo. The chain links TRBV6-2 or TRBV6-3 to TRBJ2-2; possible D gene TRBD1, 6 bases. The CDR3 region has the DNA TGTGCCAGCAGTTACCTCAATTTACAGGGTTCAGGGTATGCCGGGGAGCTGTTTTTT. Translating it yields CASSYLNLQGSGYAGELFF.